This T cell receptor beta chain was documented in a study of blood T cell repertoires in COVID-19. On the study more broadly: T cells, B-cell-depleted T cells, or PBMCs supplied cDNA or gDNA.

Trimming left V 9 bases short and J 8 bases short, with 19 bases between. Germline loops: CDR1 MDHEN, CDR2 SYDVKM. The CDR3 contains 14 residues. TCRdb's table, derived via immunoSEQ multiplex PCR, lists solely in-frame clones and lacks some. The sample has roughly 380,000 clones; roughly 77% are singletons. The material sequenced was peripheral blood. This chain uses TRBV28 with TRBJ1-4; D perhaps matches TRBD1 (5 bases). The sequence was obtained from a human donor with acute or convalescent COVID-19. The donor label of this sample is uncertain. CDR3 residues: CASTLGGRQEKLFF. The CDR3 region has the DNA TGTGCCAGTACCCTGGGGGGGAGGCAGGAAAAACTGTTTTTT.